The 26 T cell receptor beta chains below come from one sample, sequenced in a study of T-cell memory formation after mild COVID-19 (dated by TCRdb to the early 2020s). Library method: 5' RACE. Sequencing relied on an Illumina NovaSeq 6000. Through fastp at Q25 and MiXCR, TCRdb rebuilt clones from the public reads, retaining in-frame beta chains. Entries are consolidated by CDR3 protein sequence, retaining the most common genes and DNA. In all, the sample holds fewer than 500,000 distinct CDR3 sequences, and roughly 23% of those were seen once. The ten largest clones take up under 15% of the sample. The sample taken for sequencing was PBMCs or a T cell subset sorted from them (not recorded which). Every receptor here comes from an adult woman who had mild COVID-19 (a few samples of this study predate the infection). The sample titles of this study are shuffled in the database, so cell type and time point are left out; the donor was told from shared clones.

The V call is TRBV6-2 or TRBV6-3, the J call TRBJ2-1; D remains ambiguous. The CDR3 runs to 13 residues. V was clipped by 6 bases and J by 2 bases, with 8 bases between them. In germline, CDR1 is MNHEY, CDR2 SVGEGT. CDR3 amino acids: CASSRATYNEQFF. CDR3 DNA: TGTGCCAGCAGCCGCGCTACCTACAATGAGCAGTTCTTC.

V and J are TRBV24-1 and TRBJ1-5, with 7 bases that match TRBD1. V lost 4 bases and J lost 4; bases outside the gene matches: 9. The CDR3 is 16 residues long. Germline V gene lookup returns CDR1 KGHDR and CDR2 SFDVKD. The CDR3 bases are TGTGCCACCAGTGACGGAAGACAGGGCATTAATCAGCCCCAGCATTTT. It encodes CATSDGRQGINQPQHF.

The table lists this clonotype with a few counts. The chain links TRBV24-1 to TRBJ2-6, with 8 bases lining up with TRBD1. This CDR3 has 17 amino acids. Trimming cost V 3 bases and J 1 base; bases outside gene matches: 4. The germline V gene has CDR1 KGHDR and CDR2 SFDVKD. The DNA for the CDR3 is TGTGCCACCAGTGATACCACAGGGGGTTCTGGGGCCAACGTCCTGACTTTC. Residues: CATSDTTGGSGANVLTF.

The V call is TRBV18, the J call TRBJ1-4, with 7 nucleotides matching TRBD1. V was pared by 3 bases and J by 4 bases, with 2 bases of the junction left unmatched. This CDR3 comprises 14 residues. CDR1 is KGHSH and CDR2 is LQKENI in the germline V gene. The CDR3 DNA reads TGTGCCAGCTCACCGGGACAGTATAATGAAAAACTGTTTTTT. Translation gives CASSPGQYNEKLFF.

This clonotype was recorded a few times. This rearrangement joins TRBV12-3 or TRBV12-4 to TRBJ2-2; 12 bases agree with TRBD2. The CDR3 spans 19 residues. V lost 5 bases and J lost 5; bases outside the gene matches: 15. Written as DNA, the CDR3 is TGTGCCAGCAGTACACATACTAGCGGGGGGAGCCCTAGGACCGGGGAGCTGTTTTTT. Protein: CASSTHTSGGSPRTGELFF.

The rearrangement links TRBV12-3 or TRBV12-4 to TRBJ2-3, with D tentatively TRBD2 (5 bases). There are 14 residues in the CDR3. Trimming cost V 6 bases and J 9 bases, with 19 bases left between them. CDR3 DNA sequence: TGTGCCAGCAGCCCTGGACTTCGACAAGGCACGCAGTATTTT. Translation: CASSPGLRQGTQYF.

The rearrangement joins TRBV6-2 or TRBV6-3 to TRBJ1-1, with unresolved D. In germline, CDR1 is MNHEY, CDR2 SVGEGT. This CDR3 is 13 amino acids long. Trimming cost V 2 bases and J 6 bases, with 10 bases left between them. The DNA for the CDR3 is TGTGCCAGCAGTTACATCCTGGGATCTGAAGCTTTCTTT. Amino acid sequence: CASSYILGSEAFF.

This chain connects TRBV10-3 to TRBJ2-3, with D possibly being TRBD1 or TRBD2 (6 bases each). The CDR3 loop spans 15 amino acids. Germline CDR1 ENHRY, CDR2 SYGVKD. V lost 10 bases to trimming and J lost 2 bases, with 19 bases between them. CDR3 in amino acids: CATGGGPGNTDTQYF. The CDR3 nucleotides are TGTGCCACCGGAGGGGGTCCCGGGAACACAGATACGCAGTATTTT.

This clonotype appeared a few times. This sequence joins TRBV2 and TRBJ2-7; D remains ambiguous. The ends were cut back, 6 bases at V and 3 bases at J, with 9 bases in the middle. The CDR3 loop spans 12 amino acids. The germline V gene encodes CDR1 SNHLY and CDR2 FYNNEI. CDR3 coding DNA: TGTGCCAGCAGGATGACGGTCTACGAGCAGTACTTC. Translation: CASRMTVYEQYF.

This clonotype was picked up a small number of times. The chain couples TRBV29-1 to TRBJ2-7; D is ambiguous. Looked up from germline, CDR1 is SQVTM and CDR2 is ANQGSEA. Deletions cut 5 bases from V and 3 bases from J, with 11 bases between. CDR3 length equals 12 residues. As DNA, the CDR3 is TGCAGCGTTAATGCAGGCGACTACGAGCAGTACTTC. Translation gives CSVNAGDYEQYF.

J is TRBJ2-1 and V is TRBV11-2; 8 bases agree with TRBD1. CDR1 SGHAT and CDR2 FQNNGV come from the germline V gene. The CDR3 length is 16 residues. J lost 7 bases, V lost 1 base, and 9 bases had no gene match. Here the CDR3 DNA reads TGTGCCAGCAGCTTAGTCCACGCAGGGGGCGCTAATGAGCAGTTCTTC. Its translation is CASSLVHAGGANEQFF.

The chain combines TRBV25-1 with TRBJ1-2; 7 nucleotides match TRBD1. Trimming removed 4 bases from V and 4 bases from J; junction bases left unmatched: 6. Germline V lookup: CDR1 MGHDK, CDR2 SYGVNS. The CDR3 sequence is 14 residues long. This chain's CDR3 is CASSGPTGTYGYTF. As DNA, the CDR3 is TGTGCCAGCAGTGGCCCGACAGGGACCTATGGCTACACCTTC.

Only one count was recorded for this clonotype. This chain links TRBV7-9 with TRBJ2-1; 8 nucleotides match TRBD2. The ends lost 3 bases at V and 3 bases at J; junction bases unmatched: 7. In germline, CDR1 is SEHNR, CDR2 FQNEAQ (reference sequence). This CDR3 comprises 16 residues. CDR3 in amino acids: CASSLVREGRYNEQFF. CDR3 in DNA: TGTGCCAGCAGCTTGGTTCGGGAGGGCCGCTACAATGAGCAGTTCTTC.

This clonotype showed up just a few times. The CDR3 DNA is TGTGCCAGCAGCTACTCGGGGCCAGATACGCAGTATTTT. Amino acids: CASSYSGPDTQYF. The chain recombines TRBV7-2 with TRBJ2-3; D could derive from TRBD1 or TRBD2 (5 bases each). CDR3 length equals 13 residues. Germline V CDR1 and CDR2: SGHTA, FQGNSA. Trimming took off 4 bases at V and 4 bases at J, with 9 bases between the two ends.

The chain recombines TRBV30 with TRBJ2-1; 7 bases map to TRBD2. Trimming at V came to 3 bases and at J to 10 bases, leaving 6 bases not matched to a gene. The CDR3 extends over 12 amino acids. In germline, CDR1 is GTSNPN, CDR2 SVGIG (reference sequence). The CDR3 reads CAWRGAGDEQFF. For the CDR3, the DNA is TGTGCCTGGAGGGGCGCGGGGGACGAGCAGTTCTTC.

The rearrangement uses TRBV5-5 and TRBJ1-5, with 7 nucleotides matching TRBD1. V gave up 0 bases and J gave up 9 bases; unmatched junction bases: 9. The CDR3 totals 15 residues. Germline CDR1 reads SGHKS; CDR2 reads YYEKEE (reference sequence). The CDR3 loop reads CASSLGGTGEAPQHF. CDR3 DNA: TGTGCCAGCAGCTTGGGGGGCACAGGGGAAGCGCCCCAGCATTTT.

V gene TRBV25-1 combines with J gene TRBJ1-1, with TRBD1 as a possible D gene (6 bases). The CDR3 runs 15 residues. CDR1 and CDR2 from the germline V gene are MGHDK and SYGVNS. V was clipped by 3 bases and J by 5 bases, with 16 bases between them. The DNA for the CDR3 is TGTGCCAGCAGTGAGGAGGACAGCCGTGGGACTGAAGCTTTCTTT. Protein sequence: CASSEEDSRGTEAFF.

This clonotype was seen more than once but under ten times. The chain joins TRBV12-3 or TRBV12-4 to TRBJ2-1; TRBD1 matches 7 bases. V shed 4 bases, J shed 8 bases, and the junction held 17 bases outside the gene matches. The CDR3 spans 17 residues. CDR3 in amino acids: CASSSPPAGGMGDEQFF. CDR3 coding DNA: TGTGCCAGCAGTTCGCCCCCGGCAGGGGGTATGGGAGATGAGCAGTTCTTC.

J is TRBJ2-2 and V is TRBV5-1; D might be TRBD1 (5 bases). Trimming shortened V by 4 bases and J by 3 bases, and 13 bases separated the two germline ends. Germline CDR1 SGHRS, CDR2 YFSETQ. This CDR3 region has 15 residues. CDR3 nucleotides: TGCGCCAGCAGCCTAAGACAGACAGACACCGGGGAGCTGTTTTTT. Translated, it gives CASSLRQTDTGELFF. Full variable domain (missing parts from reference TRBV5-1 and TRBJ2-2): KAGVTQTPRYLIKTRGQQVTLSCSPISGHRSVSWYQQTPGQGLQFLFEYFSETQRNKGNFPGRFSGRQFSNSRSEMNVSTLELGDSALYLCASSLRQTDTGELFFGEGSRLTVL.

The chain links TRBV3-1 to TRBJ2-2; D is perhaps TRBD1 (6 bases). This CDR3 comprises 16 residues. Germline CDR1 is LGHDT and CDR2 is YNNKEL (reference sequence). V was cut by 0 bases and J by 6 bases, with 14 bases left in between. For the CDR3, the DNA is TGTGCCAGCAGCCAAGAGACAGTAGGGACACCCGGGGAGCTGTTTTTT. It encodes CASSQETVGTPGELFF.

This chain links TRBV15 with TRBJ2-7; 7 nucleotides line up with TRBD1. V lost 0 bases, J lost 2 bases, and 4 bases stayed unmatched. CDR1 and CDR2 (germline): LNHNV, YYDKDF (reference sequence). The CDR3 extends over 15 amino acids. The CDR3 loop reads CATSREAGTAYEQYF. The CDR3 DNA sequence: TGTGCCACCAGCAGAGAGGCAGGGACAGCCTACGAGCAGTACTTC.

CDR3 in DNA: TGCAGTGCTAGAGACAACTTAGCGGGGGGTTGGCAAGAGACCCAGTACTTC. It is translated as CSARDNLAGGWQETQYF. J is TRBJ2-5 and V is TRBV20-1; 10 bases line up with TRBD2. The CDR3 is 17 residues long. The germline gives CDR1 DFQATT, CDR2 SNEGSKA (reference sequence). With 0 bases clipped from V and 2 bases from J, the junction kept 9 bases outside the gene matches.

V usage is TRBV20-1 and J usage is TRBJ2-3; D is possibly TRBD2 (5 bases). The germline V gene encodes CDR1 DFQATT and CDR2 SNEGSKA (reference sequence). The CDR3 spans 13 residues. V dropped 3 bases and J dropped 1 base, with 8 bases sitting between them. As DNA, the CDR3 is TGCAGTGCTAGTAGCGCCCGCACAGATACGCAGTATTTT. Protein product: CSASSARTDTQYF.

V is TRBV27 and J is TRBJ2-1, with D unclear. Trimming left V 7 bases short and J 6 bases short, with 10 bases between. The CDR3 extends over 12 amino acids. From germline, CDR1 is MNHEY and CDR2 SMNVEV (reference sequence). In DNA, the CDR3 is TGTGCCAGCAAGGGCGTTCGCAATGAGCAGTTCTTC. Translated: CASKGVRNEQFF.

This chain connects TRBV4-1 to TRBJ2-1, with D possibly matching TRBD2 (6 bases). With 0 bases removed from V and 2 bases from J, the gap between germline ends came to 8 bases. In germline, CDR1 is MGHRA, CDR2 YSYEKL. The CDR3 contains 15 residues. Here the CDR3 DNA reads TGCGCCAGCAGCCAAGATGGCGGGACCTACAATGAGCAGTTCTTC. Amino acid sequence: CASSQDGGTYNEQFF.

The gene calls are TRBV4-1 and TRBJ2-7; the D gene could be TRBD1 or TRBD2 (5 bases each). The germline CDR1 and CDR2 sequences are MGHRA and YSYEKL. V was pared by 5 bases and J by 2 bases, with 13 bases between. This CDR3 comprises 14 residues. This CDR3 reads CASSGGVGPYEQYF. Here the CDR3 DNA reads TGCGCCAGCAGCGGGGGAGTGGGACCCTACGAGCAGTACTTC.